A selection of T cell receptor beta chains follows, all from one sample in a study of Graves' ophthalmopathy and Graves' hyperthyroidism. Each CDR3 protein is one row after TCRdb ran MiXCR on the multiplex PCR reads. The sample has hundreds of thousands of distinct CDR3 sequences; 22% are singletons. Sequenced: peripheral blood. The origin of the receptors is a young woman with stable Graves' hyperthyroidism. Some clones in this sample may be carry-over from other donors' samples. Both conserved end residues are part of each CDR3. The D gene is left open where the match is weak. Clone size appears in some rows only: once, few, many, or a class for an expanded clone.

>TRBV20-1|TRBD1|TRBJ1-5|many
CSASTGDQPQHF
TGCAGTGCTAGTACAGGGGATCAGCCCCAGCATTTT
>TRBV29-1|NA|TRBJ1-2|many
CSVDNDTPDYGYTF
TGCAGCGTTGACAATGACACTCCCGACTACGGCTACACCTTC
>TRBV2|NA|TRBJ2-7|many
CASSGRTYEQYF
TGTGCCAGCAGTGGAAGAACCTACGAGCAGTACTTC
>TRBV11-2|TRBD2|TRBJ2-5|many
CASSSPFGLAYQETQYF
TGTGCCAGCAGCTCCCCCTTCGGACTAGCGTACCAAGAGACCCAGTACTTC
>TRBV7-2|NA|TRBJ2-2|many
CASSLAQGPVTGELFF
TGTGCCAGCAGCTTGGCCCAGGGTCCCGTAACCGGGGAGCTGTTTTTT
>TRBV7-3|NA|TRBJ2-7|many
CASSLGVTYEQYF
TGTGCCAGCAGCTTAGGGGTAACCTACGAGCAGTACTTC
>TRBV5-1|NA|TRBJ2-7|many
CASSLDWTGQPYEQYF
TGCGCCAGCAGCTTGGATTGGACGGGTCAACCCTACGAGCAGTACTTC
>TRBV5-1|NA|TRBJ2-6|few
CASSERGAGANVLTF
TGCGCCAGCAGCGAAAGGGGAGCTGGGGCCAACGTCCTGACTTTC
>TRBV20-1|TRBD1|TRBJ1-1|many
CSATTGTASKWAFF
TGCAGTGCAACCACCGGGACAGCATCCAAATGGGCTTTCTTT
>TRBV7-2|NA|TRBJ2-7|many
CASSHGPGEQYF
TGTGCCAGCAGCCACGGGCCGGGAGAGCAGTACTTC
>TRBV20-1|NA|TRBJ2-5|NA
CSASRGPEQETQYF
TGCAGTGCTTCACGGGGACCAGAGCAAGAGACCCAGTACTTC